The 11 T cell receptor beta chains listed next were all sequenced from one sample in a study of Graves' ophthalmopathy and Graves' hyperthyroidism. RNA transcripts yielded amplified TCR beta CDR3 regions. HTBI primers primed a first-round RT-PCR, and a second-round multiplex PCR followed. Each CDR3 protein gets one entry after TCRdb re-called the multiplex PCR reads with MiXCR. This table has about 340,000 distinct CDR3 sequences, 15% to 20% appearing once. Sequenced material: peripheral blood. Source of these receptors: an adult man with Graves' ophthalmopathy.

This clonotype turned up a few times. CDR3 sequence reads: CASSRRGLAGEGTQYF. For the CDR3, the DNA is TGTGCCAGCAGTCGGAGAGGCCTAGCGGGGGAAGGGACCCAGTACTTC. The chain combines TRBV12-3 or TRBV12-4 with TRBJ2-5, with 10 bases matching TRBD2. CDR3 length equals 16 residues. J gave up 7 bases and V 5 bases, and 13 bases lay outside the gene matches.

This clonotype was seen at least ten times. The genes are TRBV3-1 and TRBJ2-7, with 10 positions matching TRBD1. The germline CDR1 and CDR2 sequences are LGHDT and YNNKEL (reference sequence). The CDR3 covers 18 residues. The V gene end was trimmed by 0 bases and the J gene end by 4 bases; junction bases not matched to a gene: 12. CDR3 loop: CASSQDNLETGGQYEQYF. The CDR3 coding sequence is TGTGCCAGCAGCCAAGACAATCTAGAGACAGGGGGCCAGTACGAGCAGTACTTC.

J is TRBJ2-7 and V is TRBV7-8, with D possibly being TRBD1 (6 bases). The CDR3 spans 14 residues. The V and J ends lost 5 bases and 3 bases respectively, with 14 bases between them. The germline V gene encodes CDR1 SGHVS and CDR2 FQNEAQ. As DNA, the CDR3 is TGTGCCAGCAGCCCCAGGACAGAACTCTACGAGCAGTACTTC. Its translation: CASSPRTELYEQYF.

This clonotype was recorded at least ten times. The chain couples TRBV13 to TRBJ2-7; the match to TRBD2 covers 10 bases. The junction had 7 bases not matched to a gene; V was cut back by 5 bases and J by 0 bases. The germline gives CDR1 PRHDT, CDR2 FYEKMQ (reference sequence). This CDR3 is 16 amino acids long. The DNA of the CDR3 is TGTGCCAGCAGCCAAAGCGGGAGGGCCTTCTCCTACGAGCAGTACTTC. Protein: CASSQSGRAFSYEQYF.

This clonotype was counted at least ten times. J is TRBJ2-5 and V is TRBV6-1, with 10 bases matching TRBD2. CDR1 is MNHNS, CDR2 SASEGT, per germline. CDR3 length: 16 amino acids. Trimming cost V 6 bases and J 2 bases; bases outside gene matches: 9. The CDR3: CASRSPSSGGQETQYF. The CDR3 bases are TGTGCCAGCAGGTCTCCATCTAGCGGGGGACAAGAGACCCAGTACTTC.

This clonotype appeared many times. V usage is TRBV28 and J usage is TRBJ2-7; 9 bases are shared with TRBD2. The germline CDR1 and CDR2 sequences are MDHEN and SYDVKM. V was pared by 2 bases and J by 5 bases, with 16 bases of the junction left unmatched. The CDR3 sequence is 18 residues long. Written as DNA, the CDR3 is TGTGCCAGCAGTTTACCGCAAGCTACTTCTAGCGGGGCCCACGAGCAGTACTTC. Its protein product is CASSLPQATSSGAHEQYF.

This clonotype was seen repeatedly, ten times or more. DNA for the CDR3: TGTGCCAGCAGCTTAGATCGGACGAGAGTATACGAGCAGTACTTC. Its protein is CASSLDRTRVYEQYF. This rearrangement joins TRBV7-9 to TRBJ2-7; D is undetermined. V lost 1 base, J lost 4 bases, and 14 bases lay in between. The CDR3 contains 15 residues. Germline V gene sequence: CDR1 SEHNR, CDR2 FQNEAQ (reference sequence).

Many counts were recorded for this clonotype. The CDR3 nucleotides read TGTGCCAGGAATACTAGGGCCACGGAGGGCGCGAACACCGGGGAGCTGTTTTTT. This gives the protein CARNTRATEGANTGELFF. The chain couples TRBV28 to TRBJ2-2; tentative D call: TRBD2 (6 bases). Trimming cost V 9 bases and J 0 bases, with 23 bases left between them. Germline V gene sequence: CDR1 MDHEN, CDR2 SYDVKM. This CDR3 contains 18 residues. Complete variable domain (other parts from reference TRBV28 and TRBJ2-2): DVKVTQSSRYLVKRTGEKVFLECVQDMDHENMFWYRQDPGLGLRLIYFSYDVKMKEKGDIPEGYSVSREKKERFSLILESASTNQTSMYLCARNTRATEGANTGELFFGEGSRLTVL.

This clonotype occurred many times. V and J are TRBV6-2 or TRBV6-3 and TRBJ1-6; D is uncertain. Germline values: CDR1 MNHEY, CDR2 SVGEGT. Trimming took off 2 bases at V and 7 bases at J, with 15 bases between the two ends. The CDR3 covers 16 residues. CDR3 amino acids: CASSYSPGSGNSPLHF. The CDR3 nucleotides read TGTGCCAGCAGTTACAGTCCGGGGTCAGGAAATTCACCCCTCCACTTT.

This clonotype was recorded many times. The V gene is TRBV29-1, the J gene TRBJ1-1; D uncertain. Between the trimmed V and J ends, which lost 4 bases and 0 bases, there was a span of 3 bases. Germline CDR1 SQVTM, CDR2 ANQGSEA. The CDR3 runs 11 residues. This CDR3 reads CSVGLNTEAFF. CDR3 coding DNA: TGCAGCGTTGGATTGAACACTGAAGCTTTCTTT.

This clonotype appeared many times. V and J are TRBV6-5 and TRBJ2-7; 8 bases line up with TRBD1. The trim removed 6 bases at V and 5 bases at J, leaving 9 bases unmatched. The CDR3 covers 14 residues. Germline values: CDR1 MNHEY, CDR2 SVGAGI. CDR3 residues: CASRTLQGVHEQYF. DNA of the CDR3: TGTGCCAGCAGGACCCTACAGGGGGTCCACGAGCAGTACTTC.